Included here is one T cell receptor (beta chain) sequence, with context. What it binds is unknown. The sample originates from a study of T-cell reconstitution after alpha-beta-depleted transplantation in children. V was trimmed by 0 bases and J by 1 base, leaving 10 bases between them. Germline V gives CDR1 DFQATT, CDR2 SNEGSKA (reference sequence). The CDR3 is 15 residues long. Findings and caveats of the study: For some patients, TCRbeta diversity was high at day 60 because of recipient T cells and thymic progenitors that survived. Among T cells one year after transplant, newly produced cells accounted for most counts and diversity. The study reportedly traced alpha-beta T cells about two months after transplant to several hundred expanded graft clones.

Unique molecular identifiers were incorporated into the prepared TCRbeta library. TCRdb analysed the PCR reads with MiXCR anew, one entry per CDR3 protein. The data contain 450,000 to 550,000 distinct CDR3 sequences, around 10% of them singletons. The chain recombines TRBV20-1 with TRBJ1-3; D remains unclear. The sequenced sample was PBMCs, mostly from graft donor cells, obtained 180 days after TCRalphabeta/CD19-depleted stem cell transplant. The receptor was isolated from a female patient aged 2-10 years who had a stem cell transplant for aplastic anemia, so the T cells may come from the graft donor. In nucleotides, the CDR3 is TGCAGTGCTAGAGATCAATGGGGTTCTGGAAACACCATATATTTT. Amino acids: CSARDQWGSGNTIYF.